In its sample, the clone carrying this T cell receptor (beta chain) was seen once. Its target is not known. Other DNA sequences in the same sample also yield this CDR3. The primer mix had 60 Vbeta and 13 Jbeta primers. Using immunoSEQ multiplex PCR, the repertoire was profiled, and TCRdb retains in-frame clones only, with some absent. The table has roughly 80,000 clones, roughly four fifths seen once. The data belong to a study of cytomegalovirus exposure and HLA in healthy donors. About the study: Early on, a data release was issued that held 85 million to 95 million unique TCRs from HLA-typed donors.

The study, taken as a whole, reports: Cytomegalovirus association was assigned to approximately 160 TCR beta chains. Productive status was seen about 90% or about 30% of the time for most TCR beta V segments in an earlier analysis.

The CDR3 has 13 residues. Germline CDR1 reads SGHRS; CDR2 reads YFSETQ. V trimming: 3 bases; J trimming: 3 bases; junction bases outside the gene matches: 1. The TCR originated in a woman aged 25-40 years in good health and CMV-seronegative. The chain has TRBV5-1 and TRBJ2-3; 7 bases are shared with TRBD1. The specimen was PBMCs. CDR3 in DNA: TGCGCCAGCAGCTCAGGGGGAACAGATACGCAGTATTTT. It encodes CASSSGGTDTQYF.